Here is one TCR beta chain with its context. V dropped 7 bases and J dropped 4; count of bases not matched to a gene: 8. This CDR3 region has 16 residues. CDR1 LGHDT and CDR2 YNNKEL come from the germline V gene (reference sequence). The data are from a study of blood T cell repertoires in COVID-19. TCRdb's copy holds only in-frame clones and misses some; the assay was immunoSEQ multiplex PCR. In the table there are 270,000 or so clones, approximately 81% of which are singletons. Sequencing was performed on peripheral blood. V gene TRBV3-1 (or the pseudogene TRBV3-2) combines with J gene TRBJ2-2; 11 bases align to TRBD2. The clonotype originates from a woman aged 18-35 years with acute or convalescent COVID-19. For the CDR3, the DNA is TGTGCCAGCAATCCGGGACTAGCGGCCGGCACCGGGGAGCTGTTTTTT. This gives the protein CASNPGLAAGTGELFF.